This entry is about one T cell receptor beta chain. The data were obtained in a study of T cell responses to AZD1222 COVID-19 vaccine. Clones were sequenced by immunoSEQ multiplex PCR, and TCRdb holds only the in-frame ones, with some missing. This sample has roughly 180,000 clones, with 90% to 95% found just once. CDR1 and CDR2 from the germline V gene are SNHLY and FYNNEI. Trimming stripped 6 bases from V and 5 bases from J, with 26 bases between. The CDR3 has 19 amino acids. Whether given at about 4 or about 12 weeks, second doses were pooled. Source: peripheral blood, taken 28 days after the second AZD1222 dose. This TCR derives from an adult who received the AZD1222 COVID-19 vaccine. The chain uses TRBV2 and TRBJ1-6; weak D call: TRBD1 (6 bases). CDR3 loop: CASRGLPLPWDKNNSPLHF. CDR3 coding DNA: TGTGCCAGCAGAGGTCTTCCGTTACCCTGGGACAAGAATAATTCACCCCTCCACTTT.